The following is a T cell receptor (beta chain) sequence with its context. The junction shows a germline mismatch at one end, possibly a read error. After the reaction, proliferating CFSE-low CD3+CD4+ and CD3+CD8+ responders were sorted. TCRdb keeps only in-frame clones here, not all; method: immunoSEQ multiplex PCR. The data hold about 19,000 clones, with roughly a third observed a single time. The data were obtained in a study of graft-versus-host responses after intestinal transplantation. At the level of the study: The transplants performed in recipients were multivisceral, liver-intestinal, or isolated intestinal. Whole-study results and caveats: Early after transplant, HvG clones declined as circulating GvH clones peaked. Ileal or blood samples showed some GvH clones first, and such clones were also found in recipient marrow.

The sequence was obtained from a human patient who was an organ donor for intestinal transplantation. Sequencing used alloreactive CD4+ T cells from a mixed lymphocyte reaction culture, obtained before transplantation. The sample's subset: CFSE-low proliferating T cells sorted from approximately 6-day pre-transplant mixed lymphocyte reaction (GvH or HvG direction).

This CDR3 is CASSFLDRAQVF. The CDR3 nucleotides are TGTGCCAGCAGTTTTCTCGACAGGGCCCAAGTCTTC. V is TRBV6-5 and J is TRBJ2-7, with 7 bases identical to TRBD1. CDR3 length equals 12 residues. CDR1 MNHEY and CDR2 SVGAGI come from the germline V gene.